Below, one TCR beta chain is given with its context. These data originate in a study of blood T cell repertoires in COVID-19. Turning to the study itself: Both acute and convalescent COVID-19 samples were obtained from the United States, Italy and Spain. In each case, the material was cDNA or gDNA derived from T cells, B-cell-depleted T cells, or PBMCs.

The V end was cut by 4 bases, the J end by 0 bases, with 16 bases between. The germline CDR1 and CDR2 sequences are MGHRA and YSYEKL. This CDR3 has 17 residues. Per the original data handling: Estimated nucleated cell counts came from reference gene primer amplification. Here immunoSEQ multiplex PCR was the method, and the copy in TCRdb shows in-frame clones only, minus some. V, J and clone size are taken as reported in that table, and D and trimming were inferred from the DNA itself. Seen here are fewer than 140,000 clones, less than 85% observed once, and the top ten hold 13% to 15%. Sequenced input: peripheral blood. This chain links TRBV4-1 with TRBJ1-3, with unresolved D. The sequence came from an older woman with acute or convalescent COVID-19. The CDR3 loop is CASSPNPLSVSGNTIYF. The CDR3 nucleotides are TGCGCCAGCAGCCCAAACCCTTTATCGGTCTCTGGAAACACCATATATTTT.